These 27 T cell receptor beta chains share one sample of origin, sequenced in a study of T cell repertoires in cytomegalovirus infection. Each CDR3 protein gets one entry after TCRdb re-called the reads with MiXCR. The table has around 300,000 distinct CDR3 sequences, 22% seen once. The antigens these receptors bind are not known. The sequencing used cultured PBMCs, collected from culture after CMV antigen stimulation. Every receptor here comes from a human donor in good health (CMV status not recorded). Some clones in this sample may be carry-over from other donors' samples.

This clonotype was recorded at least ten times. The V call is TRBV12-3 or TRBV12-4, the J call TRBJ2-5; 10 positions match TRBD2. The CDR3 loop spans 16 amino acids. Trimming took 2 bases from V and 0 from J; bases not matched to a gene: 3. CDR3 nucleotide sequence: TGTGCCAGCAGTTTAATGACTAGCGGGTACCAAGAGACCCAGTACTTC. Its protein product is CASSLMTSGYQETQYF.

The chain recombines TRBV19 with TRBJ2-7; D possibly uses TRBD1 or TRBD2 (5 bases each). The V end lost 2 bases, the J end lost 2 bases, and 10 bases lay between the germline ends. Germline values: CDR1 LNHDA, CDR2 SQIVND (reference sequence). This CDR3 is 14 amino acids long. Here the CDR3 DNA reads TGTGCCAGTAGTATACCGGGGCCGACCTACGAGCAGTACTTC. This translates into CASSIPGPTYEQYF.

The chain employs TRBV29-1 and TRBJ1-2; 7 bases are a match to TRBD1. The CDR3 is 19 residues long. J gave up 3 bases and V 0 bases, and 19 bases lay outside the gene matches. The germline gives CDR1 SQVTM, CDR2 ANQGSEA. The CDR3 spells CSVEDRFVKETGVDYGYTF. CDR3 bases: TGCAGCGTTGAAGATCGTTTTGTTAAGGAAACAGGGGTAGACTATGGCTACACCTTC.

The CDR3, as DNA: TGTGCCAGCAGTTTCTCCGGTCAATCCCGCAATGAGCAGTTCTTC. Its protein is CASSFSGQSRNEQFF. The chain uses TRBV11-3 and TRBJ2-1; D is undetermined. The V gene's germline CDR1 is SGHNT and CDR2 YENEEA. Deletions cut 6 bases from V and 6 bases from J, with 18 bases between. The CDR3 loop spans 15 amino acids.

Ten or more counts support this clonotype. The genes are TRBV7-2 and TRBJ1-2, with TRBD1 as a possible D gene (5 bases). V was trimmed by 5 bases and J by 2 bases, leaving 15 bases between them. Germline V lookup: CDR1 SGHTA, CDR2 FQGNSA. This CDR3 has 15 amino acids. The CDR3 spells CASSPDNRQNYGYTF. In DNA form, the CDR3 reads TGTGCCAGCAGCCCCGATAATAGACAGAACTATGGCTACACCTTC.

This clonotype was recorded many times. J is TRBJ1-3 and V is TRBV7-3; perhaps TRBD1 as D (6 bases). Germline lookup yields CDR1 SGHTA and CDR2 FQGTGA. The V end lost 2 bases, the J end lost 4 bases, and 15 bases lay between the germline ends. The CDR3 length is 16 residues. The CDR3 region is CASSLSGQPSGNTIYF. CDR3 sequence (DNA): TGTGCCAGCAGCTTATCGGGACAACCATCCGGAAACACCATATATTTT.

The DNA for the CDR3 is TGTGCCAGCAGCTTGGCCGGGGGAAAGACCCAGTACTTC. This encodes CASSLAGGKTQYF. The rearrangement joins TRBV5-5 to TRBJ2-5, with D possibly matching TRBD2 (6 bases). Trimming left V 0 bases short and J 6 bases short, with 9 bases between. Germline loops: CDR1 SGHKS, CDR2 YYEKEE (reference sequence). This CDR3 is 13 amino acids long.

V is TRBV12-5 and J is TRBJ2-1; D might be TRBD1 or TRBD2, each matching 6 bases. In germline, CDR1 is LGHNT, CDR2 FRNRAP. Trimming took off 5 bases at V and 7 bases at J, with 21 bases between the two ends. The CDR3 extends over 16 amino acids. Here the CDR3 DNA reads TGTGCTAGTGGTAGACCGCAGAGGGGGGCGGTTAATGAGCAGTTCTTC. Translated, it gives CASGRPQRGAVNEQFF.

The chain recombines TRBV6-6 with TRBJ1-1; 9 nucleotides agree with TRBD1. The V and J ends lost 7 bases and 1 base, in that order; junction bases with no gene match: 10. This CDR3 contains 16 residues. Germline CDR1 reads MNHNY; CDR2 reads SVGAGI (reference sequence). The CDR3 region is CASIRQGGGSNTEAFF. The CDR3 DNA reads TGTGCCAGCATTAGACAGGGGGGTGGGTCGAACACTGAAGCTTTCTTT.

CDR3 sequence reads: CASSSMTHQPQHF. The CDR3 DNA follows: TGTGCCAGCAGTTCCATGACCCATCAGCCCCAGCATTTT. The rearrangement links TRBV27 to TRBJ1-5; no clear D gene. V lost 4 bases and J 5 bases, leaving 9 bases between the germline ends. CDR1 is MNHEY and CDR2 is SMNVEV in the germline V gene (reference sequence). The CDR3 consists of 13 residues.

The chain joins TRBV19 to TRBJ1-1; no reliable D call. The CDR3 is 17 amino acids. Looked up from germline, CDR1 is LNHDA and CDR2 is SQIVND (reference sequence). Trimming took 7 bases from V and 1 from J, leaving 22 bases between them. Here the CDR3 reads CASKRGVVGSGNTEAFF. The CDR3 DNA is TGTGCCAGTAAACGGGGTGTCGTAGGGTCGGGGAACACTGAAGCTTTCTTT.

The chain combines TRBV7-9 with TRBJ2-1; D unclear. Germline V gives CDR1 SEHNR, CDR2 FQNEAQ (reference sequence). Trimming removed 0 bases at V and 8 bases at J, with 14 bases between. CDR3 size: 15 residues. The CDR3 DNA reads TGTGCCAGCAGCTTAGCGCTAATGAGCAGTGATGAGCAGTTCTTC. This translates into CASSLALMSSDEQFF.

This sequence joins TRBV4-1 and TRBJ1-1, with 11 bases that match TRBD1. Germline lookup yields CDR1 MGHRA and CDR2 YSYEKL. V trimming: 1 base; J trimming: 4 bases; junction bases outside the gene matches: 5. The CDR3 runs to 16 residues. Written as DNA, the CDR3 is TGCGCCAGCAGCCAAGTAACGGGACAGGGGGGCACTGAAGCTTTCTTT. This translates into CASSQVTGQGGTEAFF.

This chain joins TRBV7-8 and TRBJ2-5; TRBD2 matches at 9 bases. Losses at the gene ends were 3 bases for V and 2 bases for J; bases not matched to a gene: 7. Germline V gene sequence: CDR1 SGHVS, CDR2 FQNEAQ. The CDR3 is 16 residues long. The CDR3, as DNA: TGTGCCAGCAGCTTCGGAACGCTAGCGGGACAAGAGACCCAGTACTTC. Translated, it gives CASSFGTLAGQETQYF.

The chain is built from TRBV12-3 or TRBV12-4 and TRBJ2-3; D possibly uses TRBD1 or TRBD2 (5 bases each). The CDR3 length is 14 residues. The germline V and J ends were trimmed by 5 bases and 3 bases, with 12 bases remaining between them. CDR3 loop: CASSLGEGTDTQYF. The CDR3 bases are TGTGCCAGCAGTCTCGGAGAGGGGACAGATACGCAGTATTTT.

This CDR3 reads CASSTQGLAAQETQYF. The CDR3 coding sequence is TGTGCCAGCAGCACCCAGGGACTAGCGGCCCAAGAGACCCAGTACTTC. The V and J genes are TRBV9 and TRBJ2-5; 11 bases match TRBD2. CDR1 SGDLS and CDR2 YYNGEE come from the germline V gene. CDR3 length equals 16 residues. J lost 1 base, V lost 4 bases, and 6 bases had no gene match.

The rearrangement links TRBV19 to TRBJ2-5; D is perhaps TRBD2 (5 bases). This CDR3 spans 14 amino acids. V was trimmed by 2 bases and J by 5 bases, leaving 12 bases between them. Germline V lookup: CDR1 LNHDA, CDR2 SQIVND (reference sequence). CDR3 sequence: CASSIRGMGETQYF. The CDR3 DNA sequence: TGTGCCAGTAGTATACGAGGGATGGGGGAGACCCAGTACTTC. The whole variable domain, filled in from reference TRBV19 and TRBJ2-5, reads DGGITQSPKYLFRKEGQNVTLSCEQNLNHDAMYWYRQDPGQGLRLIYYSQIVNDFQKGDIAEGYSVSREKKESFPLTVTSAQKNPTAFYLCASSIRGMGETQYFGPGTRLLVL.

CDR3 amino acids: CASSLSEGGKQYF. DNA of the CDR3: TGCGCCAGCAGCTTGTCAGAGGGAGGGAAGCAGTACTTC. The chain uses TRBV5-1 and TRBJ2-7; TRBD2 aligns across 7 bases. CDR1 is SGHRS, CDR2 YFSETQ, per germline. There are 13 residues in the CDR3. Trimming at V came to 1 base and at J to 8 bases, leaving 6 bases not matched to a gene.

This clonotype was detected a few times. The DNA for the CDR3 is TGTGCCACCAGTGATTTGGACACAATGGGGACCCAGTACTTC. Its protein is CATSDLDTMGTQYF. The chain has TRBV24-1 and TRBJ2-5; D call uncertain. This CDR3 region has 14 residues. V was shortened by 0 bases and J by 7 bases, with 11 bases between the two germline ends. The germline gives CDR1 KGHDR, CDR2 SFDVKD.

This clonotype was counted only a few times. This chain uses TRBV12-3 or TRBV12-4 with TRBJ1-4; D remains unclear. V lost 5 bases and J 5 bases, leaving 24 bases between the germline ends. The CDR3 length is 18 residues. The CDR3 DNA sequence: TGTGCCAGCAGTCCTTTTTCGCCGGGAACGGGATTGAATGAAAAACTGTTTTTT. It specifies CASSPFSPGTGLNEKLFF.

As concerns this clonotype: A read error may explain this, as a much larger clone is one base away. CDR3 in amino acids: CASSRDYSTDTQYF. The CDR3 DNA is TGTGCCAGCAGTCGAGACTATAGCACAGATACGCAGTATTTT. The rearrangement links TRBV6-1 to TRBJ2-3, with a tentative D call TRBD2 (5 bases). V lost 5 bases and J lost 0, with 9 bases in between. Germline V gene sequence: CDR1 MNHNS, CDR2 SASEGT. This CDR3 spans 14 amino acids.

The chain couples TRBV2 to TRBJ2-1; weak D call: TRBD1 (6 bases). The CDR3 consists of 14 residues. Trimming removed 4 bases from V and 5 bases from J, with 12 bases in between. Germline V gene data show CDR1 as SNHLY and CDR2 as FYNNEI. CDR3 DNA: TGTGCCAGCAGTGGAGGGGGTCGGAACAATGAGCAGTTCTTC. Its protein product is CASSGGGRNNEQFF.

V is TRBV4-3 and J is TRBJ1-2; D is unclear. The V end was cut by 2 bases, the J end by 5 bases, with 18 bases between. The CDR3 consists of 16 residues. The V gene's germline CDR1 is LGHNA and CDR2 YSLEER. CDR3 amino acids: CASSQTRTSGLYGYTF. The CDR3, as DNA: TGCGCCAGCAGCCAAACAAGGACTTCGGGGTTGTATGGCTACACCTTC.

The genes are TRBV6-2 or TRBV6-3 and TRBJ2-7; 9 bases agree with TRBD1. The ends lost 4 bases at V and 3 bases at J; junction bases unmatched: 10. Germline V gene data show CDR1 as MNHEY and CDR2 as SVGEGT. This CDR3 has 16 residues. The DNA for the CDR3 is TGTGCCAGCAGTTCTTACTCCGGGACAGGGAACTACGAGCAGTACTTC. Its translation: CASSSYSGTGNYEQYF.

The V and J genes are TRBV4-3 and TRBJ2-1; D unclear. This CDR3 contains 12 residues. CDR1 and CDR2 (germline): LGHNA, YSLEER. The V end lost 1 base, the J end lost 8 bases, and 6 bases lay between the germline ends. The CDR3 sequence: CASSQGRHEQFF. DNA for the CDR3: TGCGCCAGCAGCCAAGGGCGACATGAGCAGTTCTTC.

V is TRBV12-3 or TRBV12-4 and J is TRBJ1-2, with 7 bases aligning to TRBD1. V gave up 3 bases and J gave up 5 bases; unmatched junction bases: 15. CDR3 size: 17 residues. DNA of the CDR3: TGTGCCAGCAGTTTGACAGGGACGGCGAGCAAAACATATGGCTACACCTTC. This gives the protein CASSLTGTASKTYGYTF.

This clonotype was found a few times. The V and J genes are TRBV7-9 and TRBJ2-1; 9 bases align to TRBD2. Germline V gene lookup returns CDR1 SEHNR and CDR2 FQNEAQ (reference sequence). Trimming removed 2 bases from V and 3 bases from J; junction bases left unmatched: 5. The CDR3 has 16 amino acids. CDR3 nucleotides: TGTGCCAGCAGCTTAACAACTAGCGGGCTCTACAATGAGCAGTTCTTC. This gives the protein CASSLTTSGLYNEQFF.